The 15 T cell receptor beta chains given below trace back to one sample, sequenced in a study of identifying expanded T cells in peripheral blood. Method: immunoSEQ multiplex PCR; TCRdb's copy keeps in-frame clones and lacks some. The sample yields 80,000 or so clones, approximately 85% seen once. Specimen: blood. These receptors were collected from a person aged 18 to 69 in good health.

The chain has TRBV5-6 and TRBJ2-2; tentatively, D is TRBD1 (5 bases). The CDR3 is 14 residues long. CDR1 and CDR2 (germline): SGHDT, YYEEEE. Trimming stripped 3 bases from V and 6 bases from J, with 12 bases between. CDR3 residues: CASSYGAGPGELFF. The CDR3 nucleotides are TGTGCCAGCAGCTATGGGGCTGGGCCCGGGGAGCTGTTTTTT.

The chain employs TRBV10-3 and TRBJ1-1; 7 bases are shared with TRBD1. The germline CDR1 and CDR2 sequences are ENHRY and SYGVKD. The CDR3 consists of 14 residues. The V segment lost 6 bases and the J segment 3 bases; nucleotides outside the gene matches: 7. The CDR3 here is CAIRIQGEDTEAFF. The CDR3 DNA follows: TGTGCCATCAGGATTCAGGGGGAAGACACTGAAGCTTTCTTT.

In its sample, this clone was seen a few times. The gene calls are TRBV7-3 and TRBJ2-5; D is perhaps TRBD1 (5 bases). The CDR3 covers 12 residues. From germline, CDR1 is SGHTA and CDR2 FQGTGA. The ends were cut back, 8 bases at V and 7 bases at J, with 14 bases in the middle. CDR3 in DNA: TGTGCCAGCCGCACAGGTTTCGGGACCCAGTACTTC. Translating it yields CASRTGFGTQYF. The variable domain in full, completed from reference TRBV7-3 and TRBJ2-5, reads GAGVSQTPSNKVTEKGKYVELRCDPISGHTALYWYRQSLGQGPEFLIYFQGTGAADDSGLPNDRFFAVRPEGSVSTLKIQRTERGDSAVYLCASRTGFGTQYFGPGTRLLVL.

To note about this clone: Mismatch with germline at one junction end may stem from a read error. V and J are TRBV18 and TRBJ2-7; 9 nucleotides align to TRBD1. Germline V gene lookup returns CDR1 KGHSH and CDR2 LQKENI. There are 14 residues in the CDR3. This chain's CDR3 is CASSPTGGSNEQYF. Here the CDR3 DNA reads TGTGCCAGCTCCCCCACAGGGGGCTCCAACGAGCAGTACTTC.

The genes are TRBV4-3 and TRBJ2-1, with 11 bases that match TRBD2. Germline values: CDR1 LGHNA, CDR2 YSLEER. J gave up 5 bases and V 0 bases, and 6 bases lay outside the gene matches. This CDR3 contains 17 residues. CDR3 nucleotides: TGCGCCAGCAGCCAAGAGTTACGACTAGCGGGAAACAATGAGCAGTTCTTC. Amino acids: CASSQELRLAGNNEQFF.

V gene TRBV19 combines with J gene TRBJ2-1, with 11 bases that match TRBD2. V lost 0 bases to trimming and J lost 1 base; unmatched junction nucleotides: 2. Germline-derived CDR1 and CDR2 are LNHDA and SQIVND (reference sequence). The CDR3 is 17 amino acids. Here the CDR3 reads CASSIDRTSGSYNEQFF. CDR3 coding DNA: TGTGCCAGTAGTATAGATAGGACTAGCGGGTCCTACAATGAGCAGTTCTTC. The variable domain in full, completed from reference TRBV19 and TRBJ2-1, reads DGGITQSPKYLFRKEGQNVTLSCEQNLNHDAMYWYRQDPGQGLRLIYYSQIVNDFQKGDIAEGYSVSREKKESFPLTVTSAQKNPTAFYLCASSIDRTSGSYNEQFFGPGTRLTVL.

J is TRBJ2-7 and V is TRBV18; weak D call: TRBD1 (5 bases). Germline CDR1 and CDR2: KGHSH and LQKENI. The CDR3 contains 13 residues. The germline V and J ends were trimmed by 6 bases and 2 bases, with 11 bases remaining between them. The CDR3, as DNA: TGTGCCAGCTCCCCTGGCAGGGCCTACGAGCAGTACTTC. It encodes CASSPGRAYEQYF.

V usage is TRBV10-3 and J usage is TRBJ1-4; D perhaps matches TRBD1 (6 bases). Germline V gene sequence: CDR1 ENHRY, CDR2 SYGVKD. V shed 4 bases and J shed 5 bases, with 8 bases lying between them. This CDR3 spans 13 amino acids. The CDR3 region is CAISVGQNEKLFF. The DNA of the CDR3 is TGTGCCATCAGTGTCGGACAGAATGAAAAACTGTTTTTT.

The CDR3, as DNA: TGCGCCAGCAGCCAAGCGAGCCAGGGGGGCCACGAGCAGTACTTC. Protein product: CASSQASQGGHEQYF. The genes are TRBV4-1 and TRBJ2-7; D perhaps matches TRBD1 (7 bases). V shed 1 base and J shed 5 bases, with 15 bases lying between them. This CDR3 comprises 15 residues. Germline lookup yields CDR1 MGHRA and CDR2 YSYEKL.

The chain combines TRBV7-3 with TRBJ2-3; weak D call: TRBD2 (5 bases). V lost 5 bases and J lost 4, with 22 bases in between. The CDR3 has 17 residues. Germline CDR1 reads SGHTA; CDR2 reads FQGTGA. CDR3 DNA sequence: TGTGCCAGCAGCAGAAGGACTTCCCAGGTTCCCCCAGATACGCAGTATTTT. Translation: CASSRRTSQVPPDTQYF.

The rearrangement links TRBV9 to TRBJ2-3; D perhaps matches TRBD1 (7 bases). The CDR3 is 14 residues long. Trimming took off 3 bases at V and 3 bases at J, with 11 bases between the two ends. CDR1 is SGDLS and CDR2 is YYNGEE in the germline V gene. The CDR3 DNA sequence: TGTGCCAGCAGCGCGGAGGGGGCTACAGATACGCAGTATTTT. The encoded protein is CASSAEGATDTQYF. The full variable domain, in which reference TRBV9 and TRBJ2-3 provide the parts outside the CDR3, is DSGVTQTPKHLITATGQRVTLRCSPRSGDLSVYWYQQSLDQGLQFLIQYYNGEERAKGNILERFSAQQFPDLHSELNLSSLELGDSALYFCASSAEGATDTQYFGPGTRLTVL.

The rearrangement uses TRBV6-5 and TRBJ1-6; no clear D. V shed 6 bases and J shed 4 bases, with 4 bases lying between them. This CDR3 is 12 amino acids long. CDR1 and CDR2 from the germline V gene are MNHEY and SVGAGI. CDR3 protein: CASSPYNSPLHF. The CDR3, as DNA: TGTGCCAGCAGCCCATATAATTCACCCCTCCACTTT.

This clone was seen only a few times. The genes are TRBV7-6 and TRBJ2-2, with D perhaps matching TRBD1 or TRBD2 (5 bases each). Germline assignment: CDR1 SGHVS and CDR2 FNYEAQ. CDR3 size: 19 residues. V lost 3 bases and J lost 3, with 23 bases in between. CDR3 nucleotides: TGTGCCAGCAGCTTTGGGGCGAGAGGGGCGATCACTTACACCGGGGAGCTGTTTTTT. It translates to CASSFGARGAITYTGELFF.

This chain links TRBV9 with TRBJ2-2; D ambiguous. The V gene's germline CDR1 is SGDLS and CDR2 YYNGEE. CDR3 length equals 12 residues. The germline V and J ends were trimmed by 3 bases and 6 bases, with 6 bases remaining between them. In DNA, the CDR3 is TGTGCCAGCAGCGGGGAAGCCGGGGAGCTGTTTTTT. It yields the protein CASSGEAGELFF.

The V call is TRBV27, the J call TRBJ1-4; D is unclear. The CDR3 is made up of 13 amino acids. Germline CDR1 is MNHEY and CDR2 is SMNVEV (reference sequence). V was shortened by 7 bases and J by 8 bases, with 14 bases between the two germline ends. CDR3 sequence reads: CASTSWAQEKLFF. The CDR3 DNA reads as TGTGCCAGCACCTCCTGGGCGCAGGAAAAACTGTTTTTT.